This T cell receptor (beta chain) came from a study of blood T cell repertoires in COVID-19. The CDR3 has 15 amino acids. The method was immunoSEQ multiplex PCR; TCRdb's version includes in-frame clones alone and lacks a portion of them. Of hundreds of thousands of clones in the sample, around nine tenths are singletons; the top ten hold 2% to 2.5%. Source material: peripheral blood. This chain connects TRBV21-1 to TRBJ2-5; TRBD1 is the table's D call, not checked against the DNA. TRBV21-1 is a pseudogene. This receptor was identified in a woman in her forties who had recovered from COVID-19. This CDR3 is CASSKGLTGRETQYF. CDR3 bases: TGTGCCAGCAGCAAAGGATTGACAGGCAGAGAGACCCAGTACTTC.